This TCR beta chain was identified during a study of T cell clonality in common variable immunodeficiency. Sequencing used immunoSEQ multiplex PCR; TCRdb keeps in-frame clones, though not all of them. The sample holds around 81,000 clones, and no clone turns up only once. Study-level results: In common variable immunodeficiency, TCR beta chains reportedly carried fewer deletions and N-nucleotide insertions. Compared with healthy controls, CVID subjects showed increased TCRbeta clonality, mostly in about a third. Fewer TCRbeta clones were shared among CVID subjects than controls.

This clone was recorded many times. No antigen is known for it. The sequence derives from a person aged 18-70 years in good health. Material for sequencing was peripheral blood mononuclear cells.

The part of the CDR3 DNA that was read is TGCAGTGCTAGAGATCTAGCGAGGAGTACCGGGGAG. Translated, it gives CSARDLARSTGE. The full-length CDR3 reads as CSARDLARSTGELFF. The chain links TRBV20-1 to TRBJ2-2; tentative D call: TRBD2 (6 bases). The read ends 3 residues shy of where the CDR3 ends; the end is completed using the germline J gene. This CDR3 comprises 15 residues. V gave up 0 bases and J gave up 5 bases, with 13 bases separating them. CDR1 and CDR2 (germline): DFQATT, SNEGSKA (reference sequence).